These 23 T cell receptor beta chains were all obtained from the same sample, sequenced in a study of regulatory T cells in long-lasting Graves disease. Combining iRepertoire HTBI primers with Arm-PCR of CDR3 regions, the authors built TCR beta libraries. MiXCR, applied by TCRdb to the multiplex PCR reads, yields one record per CDR3 protein. This sample has about 380,000 distinct CDR3 sequences; 15% occur once, and the top ten carry approximately 22%. As for time point: newly diagnosed GD, antithyroid drugs for less than 3 months. The authors made the TCR library using RNA they extracted from PBMCs. The sequencing used peripheral blood mononuclear cells (PBMCs), collected at new diagnosis, from a patient treated with antithyroid drugs. The receptors come from a female donor with Graves disease.

This chain uses TRBV12-3 or TRBV12-4 with TRBJ2-3; 8 bases map to TRBD1. The CDR3 sequence is 15 residues long. V lost 8 bases and J lost 2; bases outside the gene matches: 9. CDR3 loop: CASRLWDRSTDTQYF. The CDR3 nucleotides read TGTGCCAGCCGTCTATGGGACAGGTCCACAGATACGCAGTATTTT.

This clonotype appeared many times. The gene calls are TRBV4-1 and TRBJ2-2, with 7 bases aligning to TRBD2. V gave up 0 bases and J gave up 2 bases; unmatched junction bases: 6. Looked up from germline, CDR1 is MGHRA and CDR2 is YSYEKL. The CDR3 length is 17 residues. DNA for the CDR3: TGCGCCAGCAGCCAAGAAGGGCTAGCGGTTAACACCGGGGAGCTGTTTTTT. The encoded protein is CASSQEGLAVNTGELFF.

The sample holds many counts of this clonotype. The chain uses TRBV5-1 and TRBJ2-3; 9 nucleotides agree with TRBD2. V lost 6 bases, J lost 2 bases, and 7 bases stayed unmatched. Per germline, CDR1 SGHRS and CDR2 YFSETQ. The CDR3 is 15 residues long. The CDR3 nucleotides are TGCGCCAGCACCCTTGCGGGGGGGACCACAGATACGCAGTATTTT. The encoded protein is CASTLAGGTTDTQYF.

At least ten counts were recorded for this clonotype. V gene TRBV11-2 combines with J gene TRBJ1-2; D not resolved. The CDR3 runs 19 residues. Germline CDR1 is SGHAT and CDR2 is FQNNGV. The V end lost 10 bases, the J end lost 3 bases, and 33 bases lay between the germline ends. CDR3 coding DNA: TGTGCCACCACAGTGGGGAGGACGGTGGCAAACCGCCCACACTATGGCTACACCTTC. It translates to CATTVGRTVANRPHYGYTF.

The gene calls are TRBV9 and TRBJ1-3; TRBD1 matches at 10 bases. J gave up 3 bases and V 4 bases, and 10 bases lay outside the gene matches. Germline CDR1 reads SGDLS; CDR2 reads YYNGEE. The CDR3 covers 17 residues. CDR3 loop: CASSRTRQGAGGNTIYF. In nucleotides, the CDR3 is TGTGCCAGCAGCAGAACCCGACAGGGGGCGGGTGGAAACACCATATATTTT.

In this sample, this clonotype turned up many times. The chain combines TRBV7-2 with TRBJ1-6; tentatively, D is TRBD1 (6 bases). This CDR3 has 15 residues. Germline assignment: CDR1 SGHTA and CDR2 FQGNSA. The ends were cut back, 2 bases at V and 7 bases at J, with 12 bases in the middle. The CDR3 region has the DNA TGTGCCAGCAGCTTAAGACAGGAGTTAAATTCACCCCTCCACTTT. This sequence encodes CASSLRQELNSPLHF.

This clonotype was detected many times. V usage is TRBV3-1 and J usage is TRBJ2-2; a weak D match, TRBD1 (6 bases). The germline V gene has CDR1 LGHDT and CDR2 YNNKEL (reference sequence). The CDR3 spans 14 residues. V lost 0 bases and J lost 7, with 9 bases in between. The CDR3 DNA reads TGTGCCAGCAGCCAAGAGGGGGCAGTCGGGGAGCTGTTTTTT. This codes for CASSQEGAVGELFF.

This clonotype has at least ten counts. In DNA form, the CDR3 reads TGTGCCAGCTCCTCGGGAAGCAATCAGCCCCAGCATTTT. Protein sequence: CASSSGSNQPQHF. V usage is TRBV6-2 or TRBV6-3 and J usage is TRBJ1-5; D is unresolved. CDR3 size: 13 residues. Germline V gene sequence: CDR1 MNHEY, CDR2 SVGEGT. V was clipped by 8 bases and J by 1 base, with 9 bases between them.

This clonotype occurred many times. V usage is TRBV28 and J usage is TRBJ2-7; 7 bases fit TRBD2. Germline loops: CDR1 MDHEN, CDR2 SYDVKM. This CDR3 contains 17 residues. Losses at the gene ends were 3 bases for V and 2 bases for J; bases not matched to a gene: 13. In DNA form, the CDR3 reads TGTGCCAGCAGTTTGGGTGGATCGGGGGGTTGGCCCTACGAGCAGTACTTC. Translated, it gives CASSLGGSGGWPYEQYF.

This clonotype was seen a few times. A single base separates this from a much larger clone, so it may be a read error. This chain connects TRBV27 to TRBJ2-7; TRBD1 or TRBD2 may be the D gene (5 bases each). The CDR3 contains 18 residues. Germline CDR1 reads MNHEY; CDR2 reads SMNVEV (reference sequence). The germline V and J ends were trimmed by 3 bases and 1 base, with 22 bases remaining between them. The DNA of the CDR3 is TGTGCCAGCAGTTTGGGGTGGTTGAGGGTGGGGGAATCCTACGAGCAGTACTTC. This gives the protein CASSLGWLRVGESYEQYF.

The chain is built from TRBV20-1 and TRBJ2-3; 10 nucleotides agree with TRBD2. The germline V gene has CDR1 DFQATT and CDR2 SNEGSKA (reference sequence). The CDR3 is made up of 14 amino acids. The V segment lost 6 bases and the J segment 8 bases; nucleotides outside the gene matches: 11. The CDR3 DNA follows: TGCAGTGCGGGGCCAGCGGGGGGGCCGACTACGCAGTATTTT. Amino acid sequence: CSAGPAGGPTTQYF.

This clonotype was detected ten times or more. The chain is built from TRBV6-1 and TRBJ2-5; possible D gene TRBD2, 5 bases. Germline CDR1 is MNHNS and CDR2 is SASEGT. The CDR3 sequence is 19 residues long. Trimming left V 6 bases short and J 0 bases short, with 26 bases between. CDR3 coding DNA: TGTGCCAGCAGGCCGGGTTCGAGGGTTCTAAAAGAGTACCAAGAGACCCAGTACTTC. This gives the protein CASRPGSRVLKEYQETQYF.

In this sample, this clonotype turned up many times. V gene TRBV20-1 combines with J gene TRBJ1-1; 7 nucleotides line up with TRBD1. The CDR3 contains 14 residues. Germline V gene data show CDR1 as DFQATT and CDR2 as SNEGSKA (reference sequence). The V gene end was trimmed by 3 bases and the J gene end by 4 bases; junction bases not matched to a gene: 8. The CDR3 DNA reads TGCAGTGCTAGTGTGGCCAGGGGGTTCACTGAAGCTTTCTTT. This codes for CSASVARGFTEAFF.

Comments on this clonotype: This is likely a read error, given that the CDR3 carries no conserved phenylalanine or tryptophan at its end. The chain is built from TRBV5-4 and TRBJ1-2; 9 nucleotides agree with TRBD1. The CDR3 spans 17 residues. Germline V gene sequence: CDR1 SGHNT, CDR2 YYREEE (reference sequence). CDR3 sequence reads: CASSQDLRTGDIYGYTL. CDR3 DNA: TGCGCCAGCAGCCAAGACCTTCGGACAGGGGACATCTATGGCTACACCCTC.

In this sample, this clonotype turned up many times. This sequence joins TRBV6-1 and TRBJ2-7, with D maybe TRBD1 (6 bases). Germline values: CDR1 MNHNS, CDR2 SASEGT. The CDR3 extends over 15 amino acids. V was cut by 6 bases and J by 0 bases, with 15 bases left in between. In DNA, the CDR3 is TGTGCCAGCAGCCACCTACAGGGTGGCTCCTACGAGCAGTACTTC. This codes for CASSHLQGGSYEQYF.

The gene calls are TRBV19 and TRBJ1-5, with 10 bases matching TRBD1. This CDR3 spans 17 amino acids. CDR1 is LNHDA, CDR2 SQIVND, per germline (reference sequence). The junction had 12 bases not matched to a gene; V was cut back by 6 bases and J by 4 bases. CDR3 protein: CASSKPDWDRGNQPQHF. CDR3 DNA sequence: TGTGCCAGTAGCAAACCGGACTGGGACAGGGGAAATCAGCCCCAGCATTTT.

This clonotype was recorded a few times. V usage is TRBV27 and J usage is TRBJ2-3, with TRBD2 matching over 8 bases. This CDR3 contains 19 residues. V lost 5 bases, J lost 6 bases, and 22 bases stayed unmatched. Germline V gene lookup returns CDR1 MNHEY and CDR2 SMNVEV (reference sequence). The CDR3 sequence is CASSRRLTPGLVPLDTQYF. The CDR3 DNA follows: TGTGCCAGCAGTCGGAGATTAACGCCGGGACTAGTGCCTTTGGATACGCAGTATTTT.

The J gene is TRBJ2-1, the V gene TRBV9; D is undetermined. With 0 bases removed from V and 7 bases from J, the gap between germline ends came to 8 bases. The CDR3 is 13 residues long. The germline V gene has CDR1 SGDLS and CDR2 YYNGEE. CDR3 protein: CASSVGGDNEQFF. CDR3 in DNA: TGTGCCAGCAGCGTAGGAGGCGATAATGAGCAGTTCTTC.

This chain uses TRBV15 with TRBJ1-4; D remains ambiguous. The CDR3 is 17 amino acids. From germline, CDR1 is LNHNV and CDR2 YYDKDF (reference sequence). V lost 0 bases to trimming and J lost 2 bases, with 13 bases between them. Here the CDR3 reads CATSRDSRLVTNEKLFF. CDR3 sequence (DNA): TGTGCCACCAGCAGAGATAGTAGATTGGTCACTAATGAAAAACTGTTTTTT.

This clonotype was observed at least ten times. The chain joins TRBV13 to TRBJ2-3; D unresolved. In germline, CDR1 is PRHDT, CDR2 FYEKMQ (reference sequence). V lost 0 bases and J 3 bases, leaving 7 bases between the germline ends. The CDR3 length is 14 residues. Here the CDR3 reads CASSLGATTDTQYF. The CDR3 coding sequence is TGTGCCAGCAGCTTAGGCGCGACGACAGATACGCAGTATTTT.

This clonotype has ten or more counts. The chain recombines TRBV3-1 with TRBJ2-1; 11 bases are shared with TRBD2. The J segment lost 7 bases and the V segment lost 4 bases, leaving 9 bases of the junction unmatched. CDR3 size: 16 residues. Germline values: CDR1 LGHDT, CDR2 YNNKEL (reference sequence). CDR3 coding DNA: TGTGCCAGCAGCCCCCGCGGGACTAGCGGCCCGAATGAGCAGTTCTTC. Its protein product is CASSPRGTSGPNEQFF.

This clonotype was recorded many times. The V and J genes are TRBV5-1 and TRBJ1-6, with D perhaps matching TRBD1 (5 bases). Germline V gene data show CDR1 as SGHRS and CDR2 as YFSETQ. The CDR3 loop spans 15 amino acids. V dropped 1 base and J dropped 8 bases, with 13 bases sitting between them. The CDR3 spells CASSLRDGRDSPLHF. The CDR3 coding sequence is TGCGCCAGCAGCTTGAGGGACGGGAGGGATTCACCCCTCCACTTT. Drawing the rest from reference TRBV5-1 and TRBJ1-6, the complete variable domain is KAGVTQTPRYLIKTRGQQVTLSCSPISGHRSVSWYQQTPGQGLQFLFEYFSETQRNKGNFPGRFSGRQFSNSRSEMNVSTLELGDSALYLCASSLRDGRDSPLHFGNGTRLTVT.

This chain links TRBV18 with TRBJ2-4; 9 nucleotides agree with TRBD2. Unmatched junction bases numbered 10, after V lost 6 bases and J lost 1 base. This CDR3 spans 17 amino acids. Germline V gene sequence: CDR1 KGHSH, CDR2 LQKENI. This CDR3 reads CASSPERGAAAKNIQYF. In DNA, the CDR3 is TGTGCCAGCTCCCCCGAGCGGGGGGCGGCGGCCAAAAACATTCAGTACTTC.